This passage covers 10 T cell receptor beta chains from one sample sequenced in a study of blood T cells in healthy people across ages (dated by TCRdb to the mid-2010s). Receptor libraries were prepared by 5' RACE. The listed sequencing device is Illumina HiSeq 2500. A second PCR of roughly 7 to 12 cycles was run with a J-beta primer mix and a sample-barcoded 5' primer. TCRdb handled the public reads itself, with Q25 trimming in fastp and clone calling in MiXCR, and kept productive beta chains. Identical CDR3 proteins give one entry, which carries the most common genes and DNA. For this sample the table gives over 950,000 distinct CDR3 sequences, of which roughly 50% were detected only once. Clones ranked in the top ten supply about 20% of the sample. The sequencing input was blood. Receptors were obtained from an older woman in good health.

The rearrangement joins TRBV7-9 to TRBJ2-5; 11 bases are a match to TRBD2. V was pared by 5 bases and J by 0 bases, with 8 bases of the junction left unmatched. The CDR3 has 17 amino acids. The germline gives CDR1 SEHNR, CDR2 FQNEAQ (reference sequence). The CDR3 nucleotides read TGTGCCAGCAGCCCCGGAGCTAGCGGGGGGTACCAAGAGACCCAGTACTTC. Amino acids: CASSPGASGGYQETQYF.

This chain joins TRBV7-9 and TRBJ2-1; D perhaps matches TRBD2 (5 bases). Trimming left V 5 bases short and J 5 bases short, with 10 bases between. The CDR3 length is 13 residues. Looked up from germline, CDR1 is SEHNR and CDR2 is FQNEAQ (reference sequence). CDR3 in amino acids: CASSVVLDNEQFF. CDR3 bases: TGTGCCAGCAGCGTAGTACTAGACAATGAGCAGTTCTTC.

The CDR3 protein is CASSSWGSYEQYF. For the CDR3, the DNA is TGTGCCAGCAGCTCCTGGGGCTCCTACGAGCAGTACTTC. J is TRBJ2-4 and V is TRBV5-6; D uncertain. The DNA matches TRBJ2-7 better at its end, which makes the J call doubtful. The CDR3 has 13 amino acids. Germline V lookup: CDR1 SGHDT, CDR2 YYEEEE.

This chain links TRBV7-9 with TRBJ2-7; TRBD2 agrees at 8 bases. This CDR3 comprises 15 residues. V trimming: 4 bases; J trimming: 7 bases; junction bases outside the gene matches: 12. Germline-derived CDR1 and CDR2 are SEHNR and FQNEAQ (reference sequence). The CDR3 protein is CASSSPGGWSAEQYF. CDR3 coding DNA: TGTGCCAGCAGCTCACCGGGGGGGTGGTCGGCGGAGCAGTACTTC.

The chain employs TRBV29-1 and TRBJ2-7, with 12 bases aligning to TRBD1. There are 14 residues in the CDR3. Germline V gives CDR1 SQVTM, CDR2 ANQGSEA. V dropped 5 bases and J dropped 7; count of bases not matched to a gene: 9. CDR3 region: CSVKKGTGGGEQYF. The CDR3 DNA reads as TGCAGCGTTAAAAAAGGGACAGGGGGCGGTGAGCAGTACTTC.

The J gene is TRBJ1-5, the V gene TRBV28; TRBD1 might be the D (6 bases). V lost 4 bases, J lost 4 bases, and 20 bases lay in between. Germline CDR1 and CDR2: MDHEN and SYDVKM. The CDR3 runs 17 residues. The CDR3 region is CASSWSRTARSNQPQHF. The CDR3 DNA is TGTGCCAGCAGTTGGTCGCGGACAGCTCGGTCTAATCAGCCCCAGCATTTT.

The chain links TRBV10-2 to TRBJ2-3; the D gene could be TRBD1 or TRBD2 (6 bases each). Germline V gene lookup returns CDR1 WSHSY and CDR2 SAAADI. The CDR3 runs 11 residues. Written as DNA, the CDR3 is TGCGCGACTGGAGGGGGGAATACGCAGTATTTT. Protein: CATGGGNTQYF.

The sample holds many counts of this clonotype. This chain uses TRBV7-9 with TRBJ2-5; unclear D gene. The CDR3 consists of 14 residues. V was clipped by 1 base and J by 0 bases, with 6 bases between them. CDR1 SEHNR and CDR2 FQNEAQ come from the germline V gene (reference sequence). CDR3 protein: CASSLGEYQETQYF. For the CDR3, the DNA is TGTGCCAGCAGCTTAGGAGAGTACCAAGAGACCCAGTACTTC.

The chain couples TRBV7-3 to TRBJ2-5, with a tentative D call TRBD2 (6 bases). Germline V CDR1 and CDR2: SGHTA, FQGTGA. Trimming pared 5 bases from V and 3 bases from J, leaving 22 bases between. The CDR3 runs to 17 residues. CDR3 coding DNA: TGTGCCAGCAGCCCAGCGGGTGGGAGTTGGGGGGAAGAGACCCAGTACTTC. This gives the protein CASSPAGGSWGEETQYF.

The chain combines TRBV28 with TRBJ2-4; weak D call: TRBD1 (5 bases). From germline, CDR1 is MDHEN and CDR2 SYDVKM. This CDR3 has 11 residues. Deletions cut 4 bases from V and 15 bases from J, with 13 bases between. CDR3 DNA sequence: TGTGCCAGCAGTTCTTGGACAAGCACGTACTTC. Translation gives CASSSWTSTYF.